This T cell receptor (beta chain) was sequenced for a study of shared clonotypes between healthy human individuals. Generated by immunoSEQ multiplex PCR, the TCRdb table keeps only in-frame clones and is missing some. This sample has around 450,000 clones; more than 75% occur once, and the top ten carry less than 15%. Unmatched junction bases numbered 13, after V lost 3 bases and J lost 7 bases. CDR3 length equals 15 residues. Germline V gene lookup returns CDR1 SQVTM and CDR2 ANQGSEA. This sequence was found in a woman aged 40 to 50 in good health. Some clones in this sample may be carry-over from other donors' samples. The sample taken for sequencing was PBMCs. The V gene is TRBV29-1, the J gene TRBJ1-1, with 8 bases fitting TRBD1. CDR3 sequence: CSVDTAGGVPDEAFF. CDR3 nucleotides: TGCAGCGTTGACACGGCAGGGGGCGTCCCCGATGAAGCTTTCTTT.